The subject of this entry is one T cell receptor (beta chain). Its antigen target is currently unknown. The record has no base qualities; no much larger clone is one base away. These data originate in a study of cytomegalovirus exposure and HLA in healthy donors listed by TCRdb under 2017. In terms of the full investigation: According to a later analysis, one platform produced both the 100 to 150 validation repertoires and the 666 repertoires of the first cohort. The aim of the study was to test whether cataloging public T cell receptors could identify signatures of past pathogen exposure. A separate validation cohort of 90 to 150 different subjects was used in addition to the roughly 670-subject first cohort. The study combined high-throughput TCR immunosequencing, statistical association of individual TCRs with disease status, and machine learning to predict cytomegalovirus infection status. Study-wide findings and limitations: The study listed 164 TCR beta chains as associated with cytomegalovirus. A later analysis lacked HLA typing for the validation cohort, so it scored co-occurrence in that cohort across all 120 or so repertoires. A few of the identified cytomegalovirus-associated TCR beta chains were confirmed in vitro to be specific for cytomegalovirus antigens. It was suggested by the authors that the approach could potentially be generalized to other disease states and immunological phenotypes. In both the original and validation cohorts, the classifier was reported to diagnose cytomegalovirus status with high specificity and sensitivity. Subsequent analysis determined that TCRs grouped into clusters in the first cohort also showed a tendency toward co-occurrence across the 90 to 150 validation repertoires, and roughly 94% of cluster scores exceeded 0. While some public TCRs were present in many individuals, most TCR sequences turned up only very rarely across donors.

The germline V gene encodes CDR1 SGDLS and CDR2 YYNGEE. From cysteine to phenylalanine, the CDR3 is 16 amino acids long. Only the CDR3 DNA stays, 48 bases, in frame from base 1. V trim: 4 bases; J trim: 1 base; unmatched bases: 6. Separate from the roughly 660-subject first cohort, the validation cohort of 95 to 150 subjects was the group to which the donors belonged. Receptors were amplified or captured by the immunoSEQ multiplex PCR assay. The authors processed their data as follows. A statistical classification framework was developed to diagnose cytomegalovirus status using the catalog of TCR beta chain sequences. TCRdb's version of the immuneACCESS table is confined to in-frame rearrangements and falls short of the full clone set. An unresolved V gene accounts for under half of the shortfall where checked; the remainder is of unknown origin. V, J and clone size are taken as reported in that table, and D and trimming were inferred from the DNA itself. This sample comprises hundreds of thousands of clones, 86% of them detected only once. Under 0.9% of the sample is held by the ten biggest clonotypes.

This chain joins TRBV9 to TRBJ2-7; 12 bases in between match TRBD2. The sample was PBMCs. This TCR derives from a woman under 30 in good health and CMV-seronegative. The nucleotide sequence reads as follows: TGTGCCAGCAGCCTAGGGACTAGCGGGCTTTCCTACGAGCAGTACTTC. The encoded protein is CASSLGTSGLSYEQYF.